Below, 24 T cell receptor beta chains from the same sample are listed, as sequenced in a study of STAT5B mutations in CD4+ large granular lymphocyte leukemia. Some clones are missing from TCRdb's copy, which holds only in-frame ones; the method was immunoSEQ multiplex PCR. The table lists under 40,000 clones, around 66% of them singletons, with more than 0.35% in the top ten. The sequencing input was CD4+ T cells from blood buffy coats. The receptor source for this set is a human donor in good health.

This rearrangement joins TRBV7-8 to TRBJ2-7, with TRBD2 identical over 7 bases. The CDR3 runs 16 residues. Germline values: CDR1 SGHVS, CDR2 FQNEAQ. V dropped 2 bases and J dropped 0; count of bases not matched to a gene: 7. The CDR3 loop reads CASSLLTGGNSYEQYF. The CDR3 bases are TGTGCCAGCAGCTTACTGACGGGGGGAAACTCCTACGAGCAGTACTTC.

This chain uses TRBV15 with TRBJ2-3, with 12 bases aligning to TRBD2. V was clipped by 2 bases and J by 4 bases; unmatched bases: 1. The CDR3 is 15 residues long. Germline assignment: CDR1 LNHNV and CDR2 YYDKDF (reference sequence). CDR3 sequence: CATSRLAGGPDTQYF. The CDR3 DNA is TGTGCCACCAGCAGACTAGCGGGGGGGCCAGATACGCAGTATTTT.

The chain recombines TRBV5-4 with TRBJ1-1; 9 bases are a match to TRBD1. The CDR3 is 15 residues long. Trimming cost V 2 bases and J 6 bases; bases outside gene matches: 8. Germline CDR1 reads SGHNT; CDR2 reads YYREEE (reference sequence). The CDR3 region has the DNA TGTGCCAGCAGCTTAGGTACAGGGGGCTTCGCTGAAGCTTTCTTT. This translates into CASSLGTGGFAEAFF. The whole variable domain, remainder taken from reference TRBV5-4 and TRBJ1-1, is ETGVTQSPTHLIKTRGQQVTLRCSSQSGHNTVSWYQQALGQGPQFIFQYYREEENGRGNFPPRFSGLQFPNYSSELNVNALELDDSALYLCASSLGTGGFAEAFFGQGTRLTVV.

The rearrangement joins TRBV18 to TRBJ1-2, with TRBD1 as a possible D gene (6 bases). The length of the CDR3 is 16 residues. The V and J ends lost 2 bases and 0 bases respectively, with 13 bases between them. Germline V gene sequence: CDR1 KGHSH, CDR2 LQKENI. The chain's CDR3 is CASSPKAGGTNYGYTF. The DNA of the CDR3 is TGTGCCAGCTCACCAAAAGCCGGGGGCACTAACTATGGCTACACCTTC. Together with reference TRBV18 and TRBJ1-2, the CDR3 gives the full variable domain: NAGVMQNPRHLVRRRGQEARLRCSPMKGHSHVYWYRQLPEEGLKFMVYLQKENIIDESGMPKERFSAEFPKEGPSILRIQQVVRGDSAAYFCASSPKAGGTNYGYTFGSGTRLTVV.

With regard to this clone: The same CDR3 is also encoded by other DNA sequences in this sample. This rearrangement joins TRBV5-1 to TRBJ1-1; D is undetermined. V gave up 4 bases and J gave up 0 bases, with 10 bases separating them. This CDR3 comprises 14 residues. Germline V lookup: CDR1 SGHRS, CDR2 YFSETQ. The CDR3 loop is CASSPGRLNTEAFF. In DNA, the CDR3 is TGCGCCAGCAGCCCAGGACGGTTGAACACTGAAGCTTTCTTT.

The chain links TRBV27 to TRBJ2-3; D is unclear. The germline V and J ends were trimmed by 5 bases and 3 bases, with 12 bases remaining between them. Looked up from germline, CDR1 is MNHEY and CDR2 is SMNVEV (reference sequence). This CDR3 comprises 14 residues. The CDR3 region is CASSTQWGTDTQYF. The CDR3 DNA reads TGTGCCAGCAGTACGCAGTGGGGTACAGATACGCAGTATTTT.

CDR3 amino acids: CASKLQDRGWGYTF. CDR3 DNA sequence: TGTGCCAGCAAATTACAGGACAGGGGATGGGGCTACACCTTC. The chain links TRBV28 to TRBJ1-2; TRBD1 agrees at 9 bases. The CDR3 has 14 amino acids. CDR1 is MDHEN, CDR2 SYDVKM, per germline. The junction had 11 bases not matched to a gene; V was cut back by 7 bases and J by 8 bases.

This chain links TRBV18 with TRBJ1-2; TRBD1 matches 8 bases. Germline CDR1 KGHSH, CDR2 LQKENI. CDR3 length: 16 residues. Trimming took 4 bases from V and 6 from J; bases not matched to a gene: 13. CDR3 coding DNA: TGTGCCAGCTCACTATACGACGGGACAGGAGGGCATGGCTACACCTTC. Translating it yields CASSLYDGTGGHGYTF.

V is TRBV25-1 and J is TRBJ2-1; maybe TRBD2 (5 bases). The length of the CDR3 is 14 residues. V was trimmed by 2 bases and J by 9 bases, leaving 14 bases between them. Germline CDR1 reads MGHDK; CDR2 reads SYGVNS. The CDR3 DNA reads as TGTGCCAGCAGTGAACCGGGCCGTCGGGGTGAGCAGTTCTTC. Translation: CASSEPGRRGEQFF.

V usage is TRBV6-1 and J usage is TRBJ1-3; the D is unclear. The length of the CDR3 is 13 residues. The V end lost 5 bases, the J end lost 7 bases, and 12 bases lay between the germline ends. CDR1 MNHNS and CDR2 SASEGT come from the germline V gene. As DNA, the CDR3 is TGTGCCAGCAGTCCCCAAGGAGGGAACACCATATATTTT. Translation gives CASSPQGGNTIYF.

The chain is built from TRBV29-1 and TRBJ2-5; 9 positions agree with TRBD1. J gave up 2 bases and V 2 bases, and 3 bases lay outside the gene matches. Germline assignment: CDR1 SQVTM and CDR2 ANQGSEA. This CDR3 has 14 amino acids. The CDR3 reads CSVERDRAQETQYF. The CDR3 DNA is TGCAGCGTTGAAAGGGACAGGGCTCAAGAGACCCAGTACTTC.

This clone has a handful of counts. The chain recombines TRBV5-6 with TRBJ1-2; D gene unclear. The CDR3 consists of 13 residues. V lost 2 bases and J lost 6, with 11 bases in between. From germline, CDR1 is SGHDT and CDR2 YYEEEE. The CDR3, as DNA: TGTGCCAGCAGCTTATATAGGGATCATGGCTACACCTTC. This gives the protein CASSLYRDHGYTF. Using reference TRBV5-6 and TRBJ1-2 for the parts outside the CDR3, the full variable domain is DAGVTQSPTHLIKTRGQQVTLRCSPKSGHDTVSWYQQALGQGPQFIFQYYEEEERQRGNFPDRFSGHQFPNYSSELNVNALLLGDSALYLCASSLYRDHGYTFGSGTRLTVV.

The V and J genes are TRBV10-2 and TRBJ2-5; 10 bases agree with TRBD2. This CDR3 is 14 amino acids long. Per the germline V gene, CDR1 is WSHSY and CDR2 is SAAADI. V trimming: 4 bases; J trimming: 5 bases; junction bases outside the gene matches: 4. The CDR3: CASSAERGGETQYF. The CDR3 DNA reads TGCGCCAGCAGTGCGGAGCGGGGGGGGGAGACCCAGTACTTC.

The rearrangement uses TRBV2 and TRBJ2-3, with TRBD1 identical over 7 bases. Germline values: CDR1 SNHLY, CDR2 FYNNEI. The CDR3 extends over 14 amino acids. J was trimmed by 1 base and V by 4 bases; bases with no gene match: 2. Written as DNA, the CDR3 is TGTGCCAGCAGTGGACAGGGTGGCACAGATACGCAGTATTTT. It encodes CASSGQGGTDTQYF.

The CDR3 DNA is TGTGCCAGCAGCTTAGTCCCGGGACAGGGAACAGATACGCAGTATTTT. This encodes CASSLVPGQGTDTQYF. This chain joins TRBV7-6 and TRBJ2-3, with TRBD1 matching 9 bases. V lost 1 base and J lost 3; bases outside the gene matches: 5. CDR1 and CDR2 (germline): SGHVS, FNYEAQ. This CDR3 has 16 residues.

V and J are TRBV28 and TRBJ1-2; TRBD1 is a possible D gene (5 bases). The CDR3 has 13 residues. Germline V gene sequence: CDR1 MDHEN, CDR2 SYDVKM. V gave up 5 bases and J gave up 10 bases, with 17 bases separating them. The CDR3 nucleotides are TGTGCCAGCAGTCTGGGACTGTCTATGGCCTACACCTTC. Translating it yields CASSLGLSMAYTF.

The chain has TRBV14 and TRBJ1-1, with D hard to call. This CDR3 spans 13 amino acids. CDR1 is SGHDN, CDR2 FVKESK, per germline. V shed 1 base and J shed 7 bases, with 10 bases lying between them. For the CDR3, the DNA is TGTGCCAGCAGCCAAGTAGGGTTTGGTGAAGCTTTCTTT. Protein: CASSQVGFGEAFF. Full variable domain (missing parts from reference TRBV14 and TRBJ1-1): EAGVTQFPSHSVIEKGQTVTLRCDPISGHDNLYWYRRVMGKEIKFLLHFVKESKQDESGMPNNRFLAERTGGTYSTLKVQPAELEDSGVYFCASSQVGFGEAFFGQGTRLTVV.

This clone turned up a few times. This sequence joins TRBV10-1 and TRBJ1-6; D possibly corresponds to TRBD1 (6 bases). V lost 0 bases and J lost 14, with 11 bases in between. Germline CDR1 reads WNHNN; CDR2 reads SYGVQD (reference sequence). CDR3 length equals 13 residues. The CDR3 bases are TGCGCCAGCAGTGAGTCGGGAAGGACAGCCCTCCACTTT. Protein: CASSESGRTALHF.

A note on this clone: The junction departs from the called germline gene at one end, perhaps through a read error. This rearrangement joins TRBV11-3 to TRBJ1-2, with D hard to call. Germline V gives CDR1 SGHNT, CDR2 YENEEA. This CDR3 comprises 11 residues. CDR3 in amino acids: CASSRNGPALW. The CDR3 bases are TGTGCCAGCAGCAGGAATGGACCCGCCCTTTGG.

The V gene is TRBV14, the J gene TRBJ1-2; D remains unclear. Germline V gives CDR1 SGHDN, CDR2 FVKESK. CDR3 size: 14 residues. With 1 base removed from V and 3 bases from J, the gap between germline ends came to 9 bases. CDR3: CASSQGQDYYGYTF. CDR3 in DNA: TGTGCCAGCAGCCAAGGTCAAGACTACTATGGCTACACCTTC.

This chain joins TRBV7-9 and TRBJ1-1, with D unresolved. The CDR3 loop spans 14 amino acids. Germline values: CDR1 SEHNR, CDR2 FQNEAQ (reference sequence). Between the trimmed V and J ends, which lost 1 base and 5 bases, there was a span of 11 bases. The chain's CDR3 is CASSLGAGGTEAFF. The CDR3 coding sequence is TGTGCCAGCAGCTTAGGGGCGGGCGGGACTGAAGCTTTCTTT.

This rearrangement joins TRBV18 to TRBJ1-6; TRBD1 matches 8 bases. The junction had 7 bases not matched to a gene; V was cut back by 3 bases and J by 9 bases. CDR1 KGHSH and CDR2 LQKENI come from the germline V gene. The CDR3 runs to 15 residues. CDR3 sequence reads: CASSPSSGGSSPLHF. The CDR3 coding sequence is TGTGCCAGCTCACCGAGTTCAGGGGGCAGTTCACCCCTCCACTTT.

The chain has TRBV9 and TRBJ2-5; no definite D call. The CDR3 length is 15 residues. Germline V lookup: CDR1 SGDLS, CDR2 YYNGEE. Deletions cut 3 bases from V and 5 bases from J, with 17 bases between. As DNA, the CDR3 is TGTGCCAGCAGCGAAAGTGCTCACGCTCGGGAGACCCAGTACTTC. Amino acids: CASSESAHARETQYF.

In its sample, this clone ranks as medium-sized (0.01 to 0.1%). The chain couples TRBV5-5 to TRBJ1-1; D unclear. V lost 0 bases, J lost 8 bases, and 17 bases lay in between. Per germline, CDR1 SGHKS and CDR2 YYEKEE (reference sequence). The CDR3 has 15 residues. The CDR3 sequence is CASSLEVGSRKEAFF. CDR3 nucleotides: TGTGCCAGCAGCTTGGAGGTGGGTAGCCGAAAGGAAGCTTTCTTT.